One sample yielded the 31 T cell receptor beta chains listed below, sequenced in a study of cytomegalovirus exposure and HLA in healthy donors. The PCR contained 60 Vbeta and 13 Jbeta primers. Sequencing used immunoSEQ multiplex PCR; TCRdb keeps in-frame clones, though not all of them. The sample shows 120,000 or so clones, 81% of them seen only once. Sequenced sample: PBMCs. Receptors originate from a man between 18 and 29 years old in good health and CMV-seropositive.

V is TRBV10-2 and J is TRBJ1-2; D may be TRBD1 (5 bases). The CDR3 extends over 13 amino acids. CDR1 is WSHSY and CDR2 is SAAADI in the germline V gene. The V and J ends lost 4 bases and 7 bases respectively, with 13 bases between them. CDR3 sequence (DNA): TGCGCCAGCAGTGCCGGGGGATACGGTGGCTACACCTTC. Translated: CASSAGGYGGYTF.

The rearrangement joins TRBV5-8 to TRBJ1-5, with a tentative D call TRBD1 (6 bases). This CDR3 is built from 15 residues. Trimming took off 4 bases at V and 1 base at J, with 12 bases between the two ends. The germline gives CDR1 SGHTS, CDR2 YDEGEE. The CDR3, as DNA: TGTGCCAGCAGCCCGGATACAGGGAGCAATCAGCCCCAGCATTTT. Its protein is CASSPDTGSNQPQHF. The full variable domain, in which reference TRBV5-8 and TRBJ1-5 provide the parts outside the CDR3, is EAGVTQSPTHLIKTRGQQATLRCSPISGHTSVYWYQQALGLGLQFLLWYDEGEERNRGNFPPRFSGRQFPNYSSELNVNALELEDSALYLCASSPDTGSNQPQHFGDGTRLSIL.

The chain employs TRBV7-2 and TRBJ2-5; 7 positions match TRBD2. V shed 4 bases, J shed 5 bases, and the junction held 4 bases outside the gene matches. The CDR3 totals 13 residues. The V gene's germline CDR1 is SGHTA and CDR2 FQGNSA. This CDR3 is CASSSIGGETQYF. The CDR3 DNA is TGTGCCAGCAGCTCAATCGGGGGGGAGACCCAGTACTTC.

The chain is built from TRBV6-1 and TRBJ1-2; possibly TRBD1 for D (6 bases). CDR3 length: 18 residues. The V end lost 3 bases, the J end lost 2 bases, and 22 bases lay between the germline ends. Per the germline V gene, CDR1 is MNHNS and CDR2 is SASEGT. In nucleotides, the CDR3 is TGTGCCAGCAGTGAGGACAGACTGGACAGAAAGTCGAACTATGGCTACACCTTC. Its translation is CASSEDRLDRKSNYGYTF.

The chain couples TRBV30 to TRBJ2-3, with D possibly being TRBD1 (5 bases). Germline V gene sequence: CDR1 GTSNPN, CDR2 SVGIG (reference sequence). Trimming took off 3 bases at V and 0 bases at J, with 13 bases between the two ends. The CDR3 totals 15 residues. CDR3 residues: CAWSYRKASTDTQYF. The DNA of the CDR3 is TGTGCCTGGAGCTACAGGAAGGCGAGCACAGATACGCAGTATTTT.

The chain carries TRBV10-3 and TRBJ1-1; tentatively, D is TRBD1 (6 bases). Looked up from germline, CDR1 is ENHRY and CDR2 is SYGVKD. The V gene lost 10 bases and the J gene lost 7 bases, with 16 bases spanning the gap. The CDR3 consists of 12 residues. CDR3 DNA: TGTGCCACCGCCCGGAACAGGGATGAAGCTTTCTTT. The encoded protein is CATARNRDEAFF.

Only one count was recorded for this clone. J is TRBJ1-1 and V is TRBV12-5; 10 positions agree with TRBD1. CDR1 is LGHNT, CDR2 FRNRAP, per germline. Trimming took 6 bases from V and 4 from J; bases not matched to a gene: 14. The CDR3 extends over 17 amino acids. The CDR3 region has the DNA TGTGCTAGTGGCGGAGGACAGGGGGAAATGTATGGCACTGAAGCTTTCTTT. The encoded protein is CASGGGQGEMYGTEAFF.

This clone was detected a few times. The chain has TRBV11-2 and TRBJ2-3, with 8 bases aligning to TRBD2. The CDR3 covers 15 residues. J was trimmed by 5 bases and V by 3 bases; bases with no gene match: 7. The germline V gene encodes CDR1 SGHAT and CDR2 FQNNGV. The CDR3 DNA follows: TGTGCCAGCAGCTTTGGCGCGGGAGGTGAAGATACGCAGTATTTT. This codes for CASSFGAGGEDTQYF.

The gene calls are TRBV7-2 and TRBJ2-5; 10 bases are a match to TRBD2. The V and J ends lost 0 bases and 2 bases, in that order; junction bases with no gene match: 6. CDR3 length: 17 amino acids. Germline V CDR1 and CDR2: SGHTA, FQGNSA. For the CDR3, the DNA is TGTGCCAGCAGCTTAGCGATAGCGGGGGGTATGCAAGAGACCCAGTACTTC. This codes for CASSLAIAGGMQETQYF.

The V gene is TRBV7-9, the J gene TRBJ2-7, with D perhaps matching TRBD1 (6 bases). The CDR3 extends over 14 amino acids. V was pared by 5 bases and J by 1 base, with 12 bases between. CDR1 and CDR2 from the germline V gene are SEHNR and FQNEAQ (reference sequence). This CDR3 is CASSLVGASYEQYF. The CDR3 nucleotides are TGTGCCAGCAGCCTAGTGGGGGCGTCCTACGAGCAGTACTTC.

The J gene is TRBJ2-5, the V gene TRBV7-2, with TRBD2 as a possible D gene (6 bases). The V end was cut by 0 bases, the J end by 6 bases, with 11 bases between. CDR1 is SGHTA and CDR2 is FQGNSA in the germline V gene. This CDR3 is built from 14 residues. In DNA, the CDR3 is TGTGCCAGCAGCTTAGCGGGAGGAGGGAAGACCCAGTACTTC. This gives the protein CASSLAGGGKTQYF. Filled out from reference TRBV7-2 and TRBJ2-5, the complete variable domain reads GAGVSQSPSNKVTEKGKDVELRCDPISGHTALYWYRQSLGQGLEFLIYFQGNSAPDKSGLPSDRFSAERTGGSVSTLTIQRTQQEDSAVYLCASSLAGGGKTQYFGPGTRLLVL.

This chain joins TRBV10-3 and TRBJ2-3, with TRBD2 matching over 8 bases. V trimming: 9 bases; J trimming: 8 bases; junction bases outside the gene matches: 7. In germline, CDR1 is ENHRY, CDR2 SYGVKD. The CDR3 has 12 residues. The CDR3 loop is CAIGRGGTTQYF. CDR3 DNA: TGTGCCATTGGTCGGGGGGGTACTACGCAGTATTTT.

A few counts support this clone. This chain uses TRBV19 with TRBJ2-7; 10 nucleotides agree with TRBD1. The CDR3 totals 15 residues. Germline CDR1 LNHDA, CDR2 SQIVND (reference sequence). J lost 3 bases, V lost 3 bases, and 5 bases had no gene match. CDR3 nucleotides: TGTGCCAGTAGTATGAAGGGACAGGGGAACTACGAGCAGTACTTC. Residues: CASSMKGQGNYEQYF. Based on the CDR3 plus reference TRBV19 and TRBJ2-7, the full variable domain is DGGITQSPKYLFRKEGQNVTLSCEQNLNHDAMYWYRQDPGQGLRLIYYSQIVNDFQKGDIAEGYSVSREKKESFPLTVTSAQKNPTAFYLCASSMKGQGNYEQYFGPGTRLTVT.

V is TRBV4-3 and J is TRBJ1-2, with 10 positions matching TRBD1. Germline assignment: CDR1 LGHNA and CDR2 YSLEER. V trimming: 4 bases; J trimming: 6 bases; junction bases outside the gene matches: 5. The CDR3 spans 14 residues. This chain's CDR3 is CASSLTGTGDGYTF. The CDR3, as DNA: TGCGCCAGCAGCCTTACTGGGACAGGGGATGGCTACACCTTC.

V gene TRBV10-1 combines with J gene TRBJ1-2; the match to TRBD1 covers 10 bases. Germline V gene sequence: CDR1 WNHNN, CDR2 SYGVQD (reference sequence). After removal of 9 bases from V and 4 bases from J, the junction contained 8 bases not matched to a gene. This CDR3 contains 14 residues. This CDR3 is CARDGTGERYGYTF. The CDR3 DNA sequence: TGCGCCAGAGACGGGACAGGGGAGCGCTATGGCTACACCTTC.

The chain carries TRBV11-2 and TRBJ2-1, with D possibly being TRBD1 (6 bases). CDR1 and CDR2 from the germline V gene are SGHAT and FQNNGV. Deletions cut 1 base from V and 2 bases from J, with 18 bases between. The CDR3 contains 18 residues. DNA for the CDR3: TGTGCCAGCAGCTTAGTATATGGGCAGGGGTCGACCTACAATGAGCAGTTCTTC. This translates into CASSLVYGQGSTYNEQFF.

This clone was recorded once. V gene TRBV19 combines with J gene TRBJ1-2, with TRBD1 as a possible D gene (5 bases). The CDR3 is made up of 15 amino acids. V was trimmed by 5 bases and J by 2 bases, leaving 15 bases between them. Germline CDR1 is LNHDA and CDR2 is SQIVND (reference sequence). The CDR3 bases are TGTGCCAGTAGTGTTTCGGGACTGGGGAACTATGGCTACACCTTC. Encoded protein: CASSVSGLGNYGYTF.

The chain recombines TRBV7-6 with TRBJ2-7; 7 nucleotides line up with TRBD2. The J segment lost 7 bases and the V segment lost 1 base, leaving 7 bases of the junction unmatched. Germline V gives CDR1 SGHVS, CDR2 FNYEAQ. The CDR3 loop spans 14 amino acids. The DNA for the CDR3 is TGTGCCAGCAGCTTAGGCGCTAGGGAGGGTGAGCAGTACTTC. Its protein is CASSLGAREGEQYF.

This sequence joins TRBV6-1 and TRBJ1-4; no firm D call. V lost 2 bases and J 8 bases, leaving 9 bases between the germline ends. The CDR3 has 13 residues. CDR1 MNHNS and CDR2 SASEGT come from the germline V gene. The CDR3 nucleotides read TGTGCCAGCAGTGAAAGGTTGGAGGAAAAACTGTTTTTT. Translation gives CASSERLEEKLFF.

This chain joins TRBV10-1 and TRBJ1-3, with D possibly being TRBD1 (6 bases). The germline V gene encodes CDR1 WNHNN and CDR2 SYGVQD (reference sequence). Trimming left V 3 bases short and J 1 base short, with 13 bases between. CDR3 length equals 16 residues. The CDR3 here is CASSESTGLSGNTIYF. The DNA for the CDR3 is TGCGCCAGCAGTGAATCTACAGGGTTATCTGGAAACACCATATATTTT.

V gene TRBV6-6 combines with J gene TRBJ1-4; tentatively, D is TRBD1 (5 bases). The V end lost 8 bases, the J end lost 7 bases, and 14 bases lay between the germline ends. The CDR3 spans 13 residues. In germline, CDR1 is MNHNY, CDR2 SVGAGI (reference sequence). The CDR3: CASGIRVGEKLFF. DNA of the CDR3: TGTGCCAGCGGGATCAGGGTGGGTGAAAAACTGTTTTTT.

In regard to this clone: The sample contains more than one DNA sequence encoding this CDR3. The genes are TRBV30 and TRBJ1-5; D is perhaps TRBD1 (6 bases). CDR3 length equals 13 residues. The V and J ends lost 0 bases and 4 bases respectively, with 7 bases between them. Per the germline V gene, CDR1 is GTSNPN and CDR2 is SVGIG (reference sequence). CDR3 sequence: CAWSVQGNQPQHF. Here the CDR3 DNA reads TGTGCCTGGAGTGTACAGGGAAATCAGCCCCAGCATTTT.

The table lists this clone with a count of one. The chain carries TRBV9 and TRBJ2-3, with TRBD1 identical over 8 bases. The V gene end was trimmed by 3 bases and the J gene end by 2 bases; junction bases not matched to a gene: 8. The CDR3 extends over 16 amino acids. CDR1 SGDLS and CDR2 YYNGEE come from the germline V gene. CDR3 bases: TGTGCCAGCAGCGCCCGGACAGGGACCATCACAGATACGCAGTATTTT. Translated, it gives CASSARTGTITDTQYF. Looking up the rest from reference TRBV9 and TRBJ2-3 gives the full variable domain: DSGVTQTPKHLITATGQRVTLRCSPRSGDLSVYWYQQSLDQGLQFLIQYYNGEERAKGNILERFSAQQFPDLHSELNLSSLELGDSALYFCASSARTGTITDTQYFGPGTRLTVL.

V gene TRBV11-2 combines with J gene TRBJ2-5, with D possibly being TRBD1 (6 bases). V was shortened by 4 bases and J by 1 base, with 10 bases between the two germline ends. Looked up from germline, CDR1 is SGHAT and CDR2 is FQNNGV. The CDR3 consists of 14 residues. The CDR3 nucleotides are TGTGCCAGCAGCTCCGACAGGTTCCAAGAGACCCAGTACTTC. This gives the protein CASSSDRFQETQYF.

The chain couples TRBV6-4 to TRBJ1-6, with a tentative D call TRBD1 (5 bases). The CDR3 consists of 15 residues. Germline CDR1 is MRHNA and CDR2 is SNTAGT. Trimming cost V 11 bases and J 2 bases, with 16 bases left between them. CDR3 sequence reads: CAHKTVPTYNSPLHF. The DNA of the CDR3 is TGTGCCCACAAGACAGTACCGACCTATAATTCACCCCTCCACTTT.

The chain is built from TRBV12-5 and TRBJ2-7; a weak D match, TRBD2 (7 bases). V lost 6 bases and J 4 bases, leaving 16 bases between the germline ends. This CDR3 spans 14 amino acids. Germline-derived CDR1 and CDR2 are LGHNT and FRNRAP. The CDR3 DNA reads as TGTGCTAGTGGGTGGGGGGGCAGGGTATACGAGCAGTACTTC. Amino acids: CASGWGGRVYEQYF.

This clone appeared once. This rearrangement joins TRBV4-2 to TRBJ1-5; TRBD1 agrees at 9 bases. This CDR3 comprises 16 residues. Germline CDR1 and CDR2: LGHNA and YNFKEQ. The J segment lost 0 bases and the V segment lost 4 bases, leaving 4 bases of the junction unmatched. The CDR3, as DNA: TGTGCCAGCAGCCCGACAGGGGGATCTAGCAATCAGCCCCAGCATTTT. Translating it yields CASSPTGGSSNQPQHF.

This chain links TRBV5-1 with TRBJ1-3; D unclear. The germline V gene encodes CDR1 SGHRS and CDR2 YFSETQ. The CDR3 length is 12 residues. The V end lost 4 bases, the J end lost 4 bases, and 6 bases lay between the germline ends. CDR3 sequence: CASSPAGNTIYF. CDR3 DNA: TGCGCCAGCAGCCCCGCGGGAAACACCATATATTTT.

This clone was observed a handful of times. This rearrangement joins TRBV5-1 to TRBJ2-7, with D perhaps matching TRBD1 (5 bases). Germline V lookup: CDR1 SGHRS, CDR2 YFSETQ. V lost 3 bases and J 2 bases, leaving 12 bases between the germline ends. This CDR3 is 14 amino acids long. This chain's CDR3 is CASSSTVNAYEQYF. CDR3 coding DNA: TGCGCCAGCAGCTCGACAGTAAATGCCTACGAGCAGTACTTC.

The rearrangement uses TRBV7-2 and TRBJ2-1; 10 bases are a match to TRBD2. The CDR3 has 16 residues. CDR1 is SGHTA and CDR2 is FQGNSA in the germline V gene. V shed 1 base and J 10 bases; nucleotides not matched to a gene: 10. The CDR3 reads CASSLVALAGTGEQFF. In nucleotides, the CDR3 is TGTGCCAGCAGCTTAGTAGCACTAGCGGGAACGGGGGAGCAGTTCTTC.

V usage is TRBV6-5 and J usage is TRBJ2-3; D gene unclear. Trimming pared 6 bases from V and 6 bases from J, leaving 13 bases between. The CDR3 covers 13 residues. Per germline, CDR1 MNHEY and CDR2 SVGAGI. In DNA, the CDR3 is TGTGCCAGCAGCTCCCACCGCCGGGATACGCAGTATTTT. It specifies CASSSHRRDTQYF.